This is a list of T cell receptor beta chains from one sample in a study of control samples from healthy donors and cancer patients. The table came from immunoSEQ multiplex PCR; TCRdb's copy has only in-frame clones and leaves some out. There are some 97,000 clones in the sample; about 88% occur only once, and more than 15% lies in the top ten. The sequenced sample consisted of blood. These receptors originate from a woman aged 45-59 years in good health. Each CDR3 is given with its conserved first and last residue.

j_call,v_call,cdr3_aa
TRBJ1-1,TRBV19,CASSFTPGQGALGTEAFF
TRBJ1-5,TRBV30,CACSNNWVQPQHF
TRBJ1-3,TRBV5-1,CASSLGFGGQGKSNTIYF
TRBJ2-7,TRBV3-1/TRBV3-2,CASSRNQDRLSEQYF
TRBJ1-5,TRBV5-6,CASSPPGSNQPQHF
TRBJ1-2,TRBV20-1,CSASGGVGYTF
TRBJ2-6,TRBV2,CAGDRVGANVLTF
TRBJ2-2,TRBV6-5,CASKILATGELFF
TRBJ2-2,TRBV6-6,CASSYSKGTGELFF
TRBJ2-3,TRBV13,CASSLGGLVSTDTQYF
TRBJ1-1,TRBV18,CASSPQEDTEAFF
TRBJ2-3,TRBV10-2,CASSDGGGAADTQYF
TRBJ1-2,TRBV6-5,CASSYSGYGYTF
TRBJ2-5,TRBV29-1,CSVESPGDETQYF
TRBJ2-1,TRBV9,CASSRRKSGSTYNEQFF
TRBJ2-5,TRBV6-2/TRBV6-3,CASSYLVREIQETQYF
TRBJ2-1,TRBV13,CASSLGGAGYNEQFF
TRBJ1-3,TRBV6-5,CASSPGYSGNTIYF
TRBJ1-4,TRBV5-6,CASSLRDNEKLFF
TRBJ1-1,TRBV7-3,CASSPEGNTEAFF
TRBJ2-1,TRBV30,CAWSLVRVGNEQFF
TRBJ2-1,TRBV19,CASSGGRHNEQFF
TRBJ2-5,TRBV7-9,CASSYGGRETQYF
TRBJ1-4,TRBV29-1,CSVDKDRSGEKLFF
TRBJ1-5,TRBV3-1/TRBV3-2,CASSQEFRGNQPQHF
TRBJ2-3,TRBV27,CASSHRGAGGEDTQYF
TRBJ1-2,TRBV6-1,CASSELYRESYGYTF
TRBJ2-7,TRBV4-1,CASSRIGSNYEQYF
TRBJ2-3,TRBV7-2,CASSLGLAGSVGTQYF
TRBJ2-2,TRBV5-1,CASSLVAGGTGELFF
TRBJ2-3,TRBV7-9,CASSPPGGKSGTDTQYF
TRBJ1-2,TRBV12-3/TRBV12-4,CASSSAGTKGYTF
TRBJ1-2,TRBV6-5,CASSYRGARNGYTF
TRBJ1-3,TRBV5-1,CASKEGSSGNTIYF
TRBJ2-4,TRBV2,CASSEQGMTKNIQYF